The 2 T cell receptor beta chains below were found in one sample sequenced in a study of T cell repertoires in cytomegalovirus infection. MiXCR was run by TCRdb on the reads, yielding one entry per CDR3 protein. The data hold approximately 270,000 distinct CDR3 sequences, with 22% observed a single time. The antigens these receptors bind are not known. The material sequenced was cultured PBMCs, taken from culture after CMV antigen stimulation. The receptors come from a human donor in good health (CMV status not recorded). Some clones in this sample may be carry-over from other donors' samples.

This clonotype has just a few counts. The chain carries TRBV28 and TRBJ2-2, with 11 bases that match TRBD1. Trimming at V came to 7 bases and at J to 5 bases, leaving 9 bases not matched to a gene. This CDR3 is 16 amino acids long. The germline CDR1 and CDR2 sequences are MDHEN and SYDVKM. CDR3 DNA: TGTGCCAGCATCACCCACGGGACAGGGGGAACCGGGGAGCTGTTTTTT. It encodes CASITHGTGGTGELFF.

There are a few counts of this clonotype. This chain connects TRBV11-1 to TRBJ2-1; 14 bases map to TRBD2. From germline, CDR1 is SGHAT and CDR2 FQDESV (reference sequence). The CDR3 contains 15 residues. Germline trimming cut 8 bases from V and 7 bases from J; bases unmatched to any gene: 7. The CDR3 bases are TGTGCCAGCGGGGGACTAGCGGGAGCTACGAATGAGCAGTTCTTC. This encodes CASGGLAGATNEQFF. Using reference TRBV11-1 and TRBJ2-1 for the parts outside the CDR3, the full variable domain is EAEVAQSPRYKITEKSQAVAFWCDPISGHATLYWYRQILGQGPELLVQFQDESVVDDSQLPKDRFSAERLKGVDSTLKIQPAELGDSAMYLCASGGLAGATNEQFFGPGTRLTVL.